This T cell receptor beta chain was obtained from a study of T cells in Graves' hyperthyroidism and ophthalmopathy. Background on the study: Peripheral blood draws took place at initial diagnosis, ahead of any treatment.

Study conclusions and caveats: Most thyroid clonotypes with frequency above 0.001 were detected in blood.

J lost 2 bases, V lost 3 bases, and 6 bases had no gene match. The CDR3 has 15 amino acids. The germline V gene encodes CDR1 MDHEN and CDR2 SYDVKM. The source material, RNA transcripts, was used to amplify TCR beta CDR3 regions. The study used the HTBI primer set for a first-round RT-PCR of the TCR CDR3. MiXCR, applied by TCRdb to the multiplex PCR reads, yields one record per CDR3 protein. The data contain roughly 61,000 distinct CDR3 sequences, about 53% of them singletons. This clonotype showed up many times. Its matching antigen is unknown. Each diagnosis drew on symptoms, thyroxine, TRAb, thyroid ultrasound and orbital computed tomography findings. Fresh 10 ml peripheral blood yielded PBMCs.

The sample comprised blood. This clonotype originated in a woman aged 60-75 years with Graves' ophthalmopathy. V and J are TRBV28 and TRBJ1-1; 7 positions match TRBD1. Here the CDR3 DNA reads TGTGCCAGCAGTTTTTCGAGGGGGCCCAACACTGAAGCTTTCTTT. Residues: CASSFSRGPNTEAFF.